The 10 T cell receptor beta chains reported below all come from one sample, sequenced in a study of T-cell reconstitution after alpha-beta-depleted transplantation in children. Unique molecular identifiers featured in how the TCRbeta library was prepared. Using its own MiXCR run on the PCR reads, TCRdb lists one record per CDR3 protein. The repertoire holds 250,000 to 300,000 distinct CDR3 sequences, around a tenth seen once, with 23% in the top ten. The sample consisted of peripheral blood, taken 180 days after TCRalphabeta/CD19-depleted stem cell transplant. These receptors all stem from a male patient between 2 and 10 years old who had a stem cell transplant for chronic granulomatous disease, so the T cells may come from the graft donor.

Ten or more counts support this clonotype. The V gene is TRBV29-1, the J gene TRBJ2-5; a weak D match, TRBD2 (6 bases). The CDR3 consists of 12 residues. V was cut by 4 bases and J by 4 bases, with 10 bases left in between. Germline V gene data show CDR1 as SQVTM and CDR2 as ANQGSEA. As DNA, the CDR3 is TGCAGCGTTGTTACCGGGGGAGAGACCCAGTACTTC. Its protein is CSVVTGGETQYF.

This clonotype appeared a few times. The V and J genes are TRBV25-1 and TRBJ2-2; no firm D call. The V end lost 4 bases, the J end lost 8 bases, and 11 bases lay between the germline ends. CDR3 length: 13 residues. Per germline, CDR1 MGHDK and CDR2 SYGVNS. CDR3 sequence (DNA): TGTGCCAGCAGTGCCCCGATGGCGGGGGAGCTGTTTTTT. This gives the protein CASSAPMAGELFF.

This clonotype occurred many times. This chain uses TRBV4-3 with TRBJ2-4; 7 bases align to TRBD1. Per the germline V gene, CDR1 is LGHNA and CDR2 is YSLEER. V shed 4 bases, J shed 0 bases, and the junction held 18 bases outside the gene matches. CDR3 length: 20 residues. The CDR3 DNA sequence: TGCGCCAGCAGCCCAGAGTACAGGGGACGAGTTGGGGTAGCCAAAAACATTCAGTACTTC. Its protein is CASSPEYRGRVGVAKNIQYF.

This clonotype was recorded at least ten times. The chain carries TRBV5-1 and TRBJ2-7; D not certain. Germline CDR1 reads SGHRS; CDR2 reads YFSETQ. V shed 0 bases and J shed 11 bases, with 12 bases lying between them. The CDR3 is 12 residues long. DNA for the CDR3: TGCGCCAGCAGCTTGGATCTTACTAACAAGTACTTC. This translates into CASSLDLTNKYF.

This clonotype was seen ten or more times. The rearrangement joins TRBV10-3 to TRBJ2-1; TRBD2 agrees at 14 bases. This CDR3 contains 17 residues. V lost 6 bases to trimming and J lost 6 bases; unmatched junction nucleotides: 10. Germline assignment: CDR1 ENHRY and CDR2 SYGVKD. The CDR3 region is CAISWTGTSGSANEQFF. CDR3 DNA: TGTGCCATCAGCTGGACCGGGACTAGCGGGAGTGCCAATGAGCAGTTCTTC.

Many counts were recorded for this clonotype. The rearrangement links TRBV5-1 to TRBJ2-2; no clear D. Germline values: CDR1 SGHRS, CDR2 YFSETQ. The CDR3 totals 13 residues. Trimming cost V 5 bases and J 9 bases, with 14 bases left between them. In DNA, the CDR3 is TGCGCCAGCAGGCAAGGTGGTCTGCGGGAGCTGTTTTTT. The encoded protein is CASRQGGLRELFF.

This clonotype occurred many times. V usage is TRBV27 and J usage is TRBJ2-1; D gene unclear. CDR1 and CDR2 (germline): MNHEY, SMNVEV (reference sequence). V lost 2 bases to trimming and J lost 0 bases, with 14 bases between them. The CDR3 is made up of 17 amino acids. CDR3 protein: CASSLKVARSSYNEQFF. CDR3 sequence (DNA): TGTGCCAGCAGTTTAAAAGTTGCCAGGAGCTCCTACAATGAGCAGTTCTTC.

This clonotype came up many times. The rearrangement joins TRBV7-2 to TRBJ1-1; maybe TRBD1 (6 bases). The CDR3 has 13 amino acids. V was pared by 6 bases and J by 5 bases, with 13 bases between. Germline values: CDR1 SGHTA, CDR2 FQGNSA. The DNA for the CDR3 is TGTGCCAGCAGACCTACAGGGAGGACTGAAGCTTTCTTT. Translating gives CASRPTGRTEAFF.

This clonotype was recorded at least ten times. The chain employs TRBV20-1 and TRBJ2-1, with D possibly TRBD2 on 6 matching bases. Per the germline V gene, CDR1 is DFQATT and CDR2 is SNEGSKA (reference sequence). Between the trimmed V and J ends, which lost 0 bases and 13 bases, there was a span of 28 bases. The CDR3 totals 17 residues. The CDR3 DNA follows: TGCAGTGCTAGAGATCCAAAATCTGGTCTCCGGACTACCGGCCAGTTCTTC. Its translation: CSARDPKSGLRTTGQFF.

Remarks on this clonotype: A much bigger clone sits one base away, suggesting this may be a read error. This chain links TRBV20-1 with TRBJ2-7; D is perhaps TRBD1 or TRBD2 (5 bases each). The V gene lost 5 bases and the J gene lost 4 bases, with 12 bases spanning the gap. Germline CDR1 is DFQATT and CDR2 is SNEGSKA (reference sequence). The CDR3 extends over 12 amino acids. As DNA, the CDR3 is TGCAGTGCTGGAGTGGGGGATTACGAGCAGTACTTC. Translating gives CSAGVGDYEQYF.